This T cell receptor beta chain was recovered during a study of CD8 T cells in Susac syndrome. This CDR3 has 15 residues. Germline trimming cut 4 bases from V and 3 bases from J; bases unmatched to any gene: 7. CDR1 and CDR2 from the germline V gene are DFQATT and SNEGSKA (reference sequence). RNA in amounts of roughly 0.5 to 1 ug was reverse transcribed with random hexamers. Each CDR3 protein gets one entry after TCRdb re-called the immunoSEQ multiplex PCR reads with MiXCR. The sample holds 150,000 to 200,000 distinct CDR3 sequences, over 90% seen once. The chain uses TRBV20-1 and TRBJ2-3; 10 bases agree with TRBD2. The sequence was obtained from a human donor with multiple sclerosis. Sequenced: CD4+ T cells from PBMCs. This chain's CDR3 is CSATGTSAKTDTQYF. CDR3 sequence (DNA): TGCAGTGCTACCGGGACTAGCGCAAAGACAGATACGCAGTATTTT.